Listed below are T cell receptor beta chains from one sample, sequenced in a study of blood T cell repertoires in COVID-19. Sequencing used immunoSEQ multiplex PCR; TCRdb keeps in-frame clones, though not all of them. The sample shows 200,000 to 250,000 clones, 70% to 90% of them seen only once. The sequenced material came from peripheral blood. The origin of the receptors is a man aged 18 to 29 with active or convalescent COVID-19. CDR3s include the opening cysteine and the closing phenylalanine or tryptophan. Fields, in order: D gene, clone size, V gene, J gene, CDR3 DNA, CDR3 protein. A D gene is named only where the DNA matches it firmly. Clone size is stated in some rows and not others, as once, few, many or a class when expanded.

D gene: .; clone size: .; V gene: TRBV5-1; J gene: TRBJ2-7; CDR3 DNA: TGCGCCAGCAGGGCCTTCGACAACGAGCAGTACTTC; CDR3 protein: CASRAFDNEQYF
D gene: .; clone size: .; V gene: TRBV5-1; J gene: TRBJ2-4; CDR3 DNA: TGCGCCAGCAGCTTGGGCGGAAACATTCAGTACTTC; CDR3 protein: CASSLGGNIQYF
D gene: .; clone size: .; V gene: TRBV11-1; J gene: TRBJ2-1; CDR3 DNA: TGTGCCAGCAGCTTACTGCGGGGTGGGAATGAGCAGTTCTTC; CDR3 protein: CASSLLRGGNEQFF
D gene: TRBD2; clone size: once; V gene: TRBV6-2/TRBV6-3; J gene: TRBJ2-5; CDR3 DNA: TGTGCCAGCAGTTACGCCCGAGGGACTAGCGGGGAAGAGACCCAGTACTTC; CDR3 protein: CASSYARGTSGEETQYF
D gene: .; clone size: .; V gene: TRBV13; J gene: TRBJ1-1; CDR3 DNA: TGTGCCAGCAGCTTACGGGTTACTGAAGCTTTCTTT; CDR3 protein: CASSLRVTEAFF
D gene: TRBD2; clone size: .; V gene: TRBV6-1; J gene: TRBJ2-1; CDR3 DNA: TGTGCCAGCAGTGAACTTATTAGCGGGAGGAATGAGCAGTTCTTC; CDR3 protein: CASSELISGRNEQFF
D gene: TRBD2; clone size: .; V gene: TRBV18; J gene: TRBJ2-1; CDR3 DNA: TGTGCCAGCTCAGGCGGGAGGGTGTCCACCAATGAGCAGTTCTTC; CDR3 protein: CASSGGRVSTNEQFF
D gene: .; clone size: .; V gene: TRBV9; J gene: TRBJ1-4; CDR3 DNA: TGTGCCAGCAGCGTAGGTAGCTCCGGTCAGGGTGGGCTGTTTTTT; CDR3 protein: CASSVGSSGQGGLFF
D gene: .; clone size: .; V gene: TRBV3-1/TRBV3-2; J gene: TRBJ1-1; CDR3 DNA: TGTGCCAGCAGCCAAGGAGAGGGCTCGGAAGCTTTCTTT; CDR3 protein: CASSQGEGSEAFF
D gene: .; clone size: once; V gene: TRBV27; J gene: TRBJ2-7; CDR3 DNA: TGTGCCAGCAGTTTAGATCGGGGGTACGAGCAGTACTTC; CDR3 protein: CASSLDRGYEQYF
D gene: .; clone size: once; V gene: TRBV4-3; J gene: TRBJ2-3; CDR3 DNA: TGCGCCAGCAGCCATGCCGGGACTCTGCTGGATACGCAGTATTTT; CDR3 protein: CASSHAGTLLDTQYF
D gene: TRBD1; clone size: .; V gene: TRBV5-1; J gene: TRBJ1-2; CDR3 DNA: TGCGCCAGCAGCTGGGACAGGGTGGAGTATGGCTACACCTTC; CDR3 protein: CASSWDRVEYGYTF
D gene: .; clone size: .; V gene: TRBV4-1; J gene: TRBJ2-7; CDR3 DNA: TGCGCCAGCAGCCGACAGACTGACTCCTACGAGCAGTACTTC; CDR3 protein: CASSRQTDSYEQYF
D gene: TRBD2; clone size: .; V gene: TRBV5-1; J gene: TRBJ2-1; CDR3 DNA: TGCGCCAGCAGCTTGCTAGCGGGTAGCTCCTACAATGAGCAGTTCTTC; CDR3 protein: CASSLLAGSSYNEQFF
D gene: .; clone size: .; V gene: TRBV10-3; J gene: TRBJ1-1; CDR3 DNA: TGTGCCAGCGGAACCGGACTAGGAGCTTTCTTT; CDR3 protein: CASGTGLGAFF
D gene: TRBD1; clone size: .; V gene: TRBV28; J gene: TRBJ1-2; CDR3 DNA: TGTGCCAGCAGTTCGACAGGGAAGGGCTACACCTTC; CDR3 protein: CASSSTGKGYTF
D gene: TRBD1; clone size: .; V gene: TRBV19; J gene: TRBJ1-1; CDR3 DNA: TGTGCCAGTAGTATAAAACAGGGGATTGAAGCTTTCTTT; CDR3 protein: CASSIKQGIEAFF
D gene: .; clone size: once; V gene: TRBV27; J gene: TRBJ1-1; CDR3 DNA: TGTGCCAGCAGTTTGAGGGGAGGAGCTGAAGCTTTCTTT; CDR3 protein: CASSLRGGAEAFF
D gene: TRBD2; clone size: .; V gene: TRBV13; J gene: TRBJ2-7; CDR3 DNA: TGTGCCAGCAGCTCAGGGACTAGCGGGTCCTACGAGCAGTACTTC; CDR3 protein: CASSSGTSGSYEQYF
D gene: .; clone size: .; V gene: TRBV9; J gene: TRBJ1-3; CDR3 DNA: TGTGCCAGCAGCGTGGGCAGGCAAAACACCATATATTTT; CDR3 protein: CASSVGRQNTIYF
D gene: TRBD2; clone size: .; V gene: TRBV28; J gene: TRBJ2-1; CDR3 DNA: TGTGCCAGCAGTTTGCGGGGGTTTCAGGCGGGCAATGAGCAGTTCTTC; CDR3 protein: CASSLRGFQAGNEQFF
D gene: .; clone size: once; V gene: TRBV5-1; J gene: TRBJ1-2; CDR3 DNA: TGCGCCAGCAGCTTGCGTCCAGGGGATGGCTACACCTTC; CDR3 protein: CASSLRPGDGYTF
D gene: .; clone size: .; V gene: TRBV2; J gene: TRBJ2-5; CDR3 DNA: TGTGCCAGCGCGGGGGCACAAGAGACCCAGTACTTC; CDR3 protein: CASAGAQETQYF
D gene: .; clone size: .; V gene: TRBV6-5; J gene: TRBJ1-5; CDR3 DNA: TGTGCCAGCACCCGAACAGGGTCCGACAATCAGCCCCAGCATTTT; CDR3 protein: CASTRTGSDNQPQHF
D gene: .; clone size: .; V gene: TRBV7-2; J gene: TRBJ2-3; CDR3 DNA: TGTGCCAGTAGACTTCCCCTTGTCACAGATACGCAGTATTTT; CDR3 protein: CASRLPLVTDTQYF
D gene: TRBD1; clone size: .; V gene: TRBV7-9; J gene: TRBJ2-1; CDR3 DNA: TGTGCCAGCAGCAGCCCCGGACAGGGGCACAATGAGCAGTTCTTC; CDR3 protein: CASSSPGQGHNEQFF
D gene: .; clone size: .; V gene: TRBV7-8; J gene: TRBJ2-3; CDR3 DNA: TGTGCCAGCAGCTGGAGCGGGTCCCGCACAGATACGCAGTATTTT; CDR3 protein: CASSWSGSRTDTQYF
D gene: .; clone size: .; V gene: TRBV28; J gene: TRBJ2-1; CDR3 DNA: TGTGCCAGCAGTCGGGACTCATACAATGAGCAGTTCTTC; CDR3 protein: CASSRDSYNEQFF
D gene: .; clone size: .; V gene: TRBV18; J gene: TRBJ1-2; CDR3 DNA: TGTGCCAGCTCACACCCAGGAGGGGAATCAGGAGGCTACACCTTC; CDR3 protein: CASSHPGGESGGYTF